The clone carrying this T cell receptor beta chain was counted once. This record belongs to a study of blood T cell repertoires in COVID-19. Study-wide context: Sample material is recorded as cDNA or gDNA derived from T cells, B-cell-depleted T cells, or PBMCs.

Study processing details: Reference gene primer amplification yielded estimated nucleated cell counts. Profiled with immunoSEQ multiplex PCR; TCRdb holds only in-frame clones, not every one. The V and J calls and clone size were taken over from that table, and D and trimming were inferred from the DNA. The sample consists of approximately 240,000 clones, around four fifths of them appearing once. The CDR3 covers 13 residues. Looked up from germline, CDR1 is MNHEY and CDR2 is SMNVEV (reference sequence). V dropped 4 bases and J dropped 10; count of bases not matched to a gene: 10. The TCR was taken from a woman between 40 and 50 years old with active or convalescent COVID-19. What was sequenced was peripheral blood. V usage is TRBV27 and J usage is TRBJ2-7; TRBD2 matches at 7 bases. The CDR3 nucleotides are TGTGCCAGCAGTTCCCGGCCCCGGGGGGAACAGTACTTC. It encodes CASSSRPRGEQYF.